This T cell receptor beta chain was observed in a study of PD-1 blockade in classical Hodgkin lymphoma. Points on this clone: Its antigen remains unidentified.

The CDR3 extends over 16 amino acids. The ends lost 0 bases at V and 3 bases at J; junction bases unmatched: 7. CDR1 is KGHSH and CDR2 is LQKENI in the germline V gene. Study-wide findings and caveats: Before treatment, TCR diversity in newly diagnosed patients was reportedly lower than in healthy donors.

Profiled with immunoSEQ multiplex PCR; TCRdb holds only in-frame clones, not every one. The sample lists tens of thousands of clones; 81% were seen once. Time point: cycle 4 day 1 (C4D1), after six to seven weeks of nivolumab. No patient escaped relapse after autologous stem cell transplantation, and brentuximab vedotin exposure varied. The clonotype comes from a human donor with classical Hodgkin lymphoma. J is TRBJ2-7 and V is TRBV18; 8 bases match TRBD2. Here the sequenced sample was peripheral blood mononuclear cells (PBMCs), taken before the fourth cycle of nivolumab. CDR3 sequence: CASSPPGVAGIYEQYF. In DNA form, the CDR3 reads TGTGCCAGCTCACCACCCGGGGTAGCGGGGATCTACGAGCAGTACTTC. Full variable domain (outside the CDR3, taken from reference TRBV18 and TRBJ2-7): NAGVMQNPRHLVRRRGQEARLRCSPMKGHSHVYWYRQLPEEGLKFMVYLQKENIIDESGMPKERFSAEFPKEGPSILRIQQVVRGDSAAYFCASSPPGVAGIYEQYFGPGTRLTVT.